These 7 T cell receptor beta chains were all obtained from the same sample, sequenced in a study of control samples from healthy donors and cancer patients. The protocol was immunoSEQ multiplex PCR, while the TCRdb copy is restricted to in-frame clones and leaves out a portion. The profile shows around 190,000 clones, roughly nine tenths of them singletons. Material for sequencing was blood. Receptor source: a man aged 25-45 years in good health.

CDR3 coding DNA: TGTGCCAGCAGCCTGTGGACTTTTCCCTACGAGCAGTACTTC. Translated, it gives CASSLWTFPYEQYF. The rearrangement uses TRBV14 and TRBJ2-7, with a tentative D call TRBD2 (5 bases). Deletions cut 4 bases from V and 2 bases from J, with 12 bases between. Germline-derived CDR1 and CDR2 are SGHDN and FVKESK. The CDR3 has 14 amino acids. Looking up the rest from reference TRBV14 and TRBJ2-7 gives the full variable domain: EAGVTQFPSHSVIEKGQTVTLRCDPISGHDNLYWYRRVMGKEIKFLLHFVKESKQDESGMPNNRFLAERTGGTYSTLKVQPAELEDSGVYFCASSLWTFPYEQYFGPGTRLTVT.

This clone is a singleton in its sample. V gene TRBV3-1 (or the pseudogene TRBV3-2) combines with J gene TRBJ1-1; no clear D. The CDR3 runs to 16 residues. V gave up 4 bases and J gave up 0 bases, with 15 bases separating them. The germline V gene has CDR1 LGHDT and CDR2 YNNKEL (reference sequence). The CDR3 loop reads CASSPRILGMNTEAFF. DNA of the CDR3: TGTGCCAGCAGCCCTCGGATTCTTGGAATGAACACTGAAGCTTTCTTT.

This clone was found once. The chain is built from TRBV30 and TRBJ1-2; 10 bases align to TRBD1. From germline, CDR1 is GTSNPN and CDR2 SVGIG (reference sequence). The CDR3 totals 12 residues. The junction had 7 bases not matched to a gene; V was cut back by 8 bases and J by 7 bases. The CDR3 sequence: CAADRGPGGYTF. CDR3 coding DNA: TGTGCCGCCGACAGGGGGCCGGGTGGCTACACCTTC.

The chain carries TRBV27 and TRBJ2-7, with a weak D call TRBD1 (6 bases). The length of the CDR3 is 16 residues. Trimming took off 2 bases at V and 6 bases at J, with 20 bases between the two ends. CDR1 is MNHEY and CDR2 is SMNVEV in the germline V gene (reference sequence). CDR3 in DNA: TGTGCCAGCAGTTTAGTTACCGGGACAAAATCCCTCGAGCAGTACTTC. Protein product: CASSLVTGTKSLEQYF.

The CDR3 reads CASSQRGRSAFF. The CDR3 bases are TGTGCCAGCAGCCAAAGGGGGCGATCAGCTTTCTTT. The chain couples TRBV3-1 (or the pseudogene TRBV3-2) to TRBJ1-1, with 7 bases identical to TRBD1. The CDR3 is 12 amino acids. From germline, CDR1 is LGHDT and CDR2 YNNKEL (reference sequence). Trimming at V came to 2 bases and at J to 10 bases, leaving 4 bases not matched to a gene.

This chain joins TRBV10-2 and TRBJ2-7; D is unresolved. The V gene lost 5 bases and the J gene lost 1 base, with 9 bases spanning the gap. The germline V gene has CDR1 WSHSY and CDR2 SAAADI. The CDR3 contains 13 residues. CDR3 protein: CASSIDLSYEQYF. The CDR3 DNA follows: TGCGCCAGCAGTATCGACTTATCCTACGAGCAGTACTTC.

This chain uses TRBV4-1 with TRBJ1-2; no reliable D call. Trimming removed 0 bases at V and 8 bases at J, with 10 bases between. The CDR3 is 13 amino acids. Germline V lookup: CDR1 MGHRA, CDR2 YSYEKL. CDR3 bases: TGCGCCAGCAGCCAAGATGGTGCGGTCGGCTACACCTTC. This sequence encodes CASSQDGAVGYTF.